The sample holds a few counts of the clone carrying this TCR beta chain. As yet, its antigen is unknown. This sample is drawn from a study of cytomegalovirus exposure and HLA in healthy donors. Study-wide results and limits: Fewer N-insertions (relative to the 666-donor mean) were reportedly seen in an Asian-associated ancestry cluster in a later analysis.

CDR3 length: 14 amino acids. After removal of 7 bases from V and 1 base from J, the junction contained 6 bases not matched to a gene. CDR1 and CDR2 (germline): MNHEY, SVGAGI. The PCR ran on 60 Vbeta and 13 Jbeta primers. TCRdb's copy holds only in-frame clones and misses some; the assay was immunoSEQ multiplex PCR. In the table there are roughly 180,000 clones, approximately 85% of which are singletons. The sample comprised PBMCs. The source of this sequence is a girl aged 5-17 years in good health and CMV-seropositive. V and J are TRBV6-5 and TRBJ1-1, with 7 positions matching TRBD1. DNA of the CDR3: TGTGCCAGCACCCCAGGGGGATGGAACACTGAAGCTTTCTTT. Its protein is CASTPGGWNTEAFF.